This is a list of T cell receptor beta chains from one sample in a study of OX40 agonist ivuxolimab in advanced cancers. The table came from immunoSEQ multiplex PCR; TCRdb's copy has only in-frame clones and leaves some out. Of tens of thousands of clones in the sample, about 83% were seen once. The sample here was CD4+ or CD8+ T cells sorted from blood, taken in a trial of the OX40 agonist ivuxolimab. The receptors come from an adult with an advanced solid tumor such as melanoma, head and neck, liver or kidney cancer. Each CDR3 is given without its conserved first and last residue. Clone size is given for some rows only: seen once, a few or many times, or a class if the clone is expanded.

TRBV5-1,NA,ASSSRNYEQY
TRBV14,NA,ASSQDAPLRSYGYT
TRBV11-2,NA,ASSFSSSGGSGELF
TRBV29-1,NA,SGRSTGGRTEAF
TRBV19,NA,ASRRDEVIAGYT
TRBV14,once,ASSRDRGNYGYT
TRBV29-1,NA,SVDGQLYGYT
TRBV13,NA,ASSLGVGKDYGYT
TRBV19,NA,ASRDRPGELF
TRBV2,NA,ASSKDQVSYNEQF
TRBV5-1,NA,ASRTGGYGYT
TRBV6-1,NA,ASSELGGNYEQY
TRBV2,NA,ASSDRNEKLF
TRBV7-2,NA,ASSPSGTGNYEQY
TRBV5-6,few,ASSYGSLETQY
TRBV7-6,NA,ASSPGTGGGSPLH
TRBV15,NA,ATSTGLLGEQY
TRBV19,NA,ASRRDHKNIQY
TRBV5-1,NA,ASSPTSTTGPSSYEQY
TRBV19,NA,ASSSTGTGSTDTQY
TRBV19,NA,ASSINQPPGGYT
TRBV7-7,few,ASSLAWNTEAF
TRBV6-6,NA,ASSYSSEKLF
TRBV18,NA,ASSRDRGNSPLH